This is a list of T cell receptor beta chains from one sample in a study of identical twins. Each CDR3 protein is one row after TCRdb ran MiXCR on the 5' RACE reads. This sample has over 600,000 distinct CDR3 sequences; around 21% occur once, and the top ten carry roughly 4%. In addition, the sample was reused for a study of T cells expressing NK-cell markers.

The sample taken for sequencing was PBMCs. Receptor source: a woman aged 18-29 years in good health. The conserved cysteine and the conserved F or W are not part of the CDR3 here. Fields, in order: V gene, CDR3 length, CDR3 protein.

V gene: TRBV7-9; CDR3 length: 13; CDR3 protein: ASSLQGYGYNEQF
V gene: TRBV6-5; CDR3 length: 15; CDR3 protein: ASSSWTSRPSTRELF
V gene: TRBV7-2; CDR3 length: 14; CDR3 protein: ASSLRPSDYQETQY
V gene: TRBV12-5; CDR3 length: 9; CDR3 protein: ASGFGYEQY
V gene: TRBV12-3/TRBV12-4; CDR3 length: 12; CDR3 protein: ASSLAVGPETQY
V gene: TRBV12-3/TRBV12-4; CDR3 length: 13; CDR3 protein: ASSLGGGISYGYT
V gene: TRBV7-2; CDR3 length: 15; CDR3 protein: ASSRHWTSGSTDTQY
V gene: TRBV20-1; CDR3 length: 12; CDR3 protein: SARGDRAGDTQY
V gene: TRBV27; CDR3 length: 11; CDR3 protein: ASSLWAGGEQY
V gene: TRBV20-1; CDR3 length: 13; CDR3 protein: SARERDNKNYGYT
V gene: TRBV20-1; CDR3 length: 11; CDR3 protein: SASTGVGTEAF
V gene: TRBV10-3; CDR3 length: 11; CDR3 protein: AITLRLGSPLH
V gene: TRBV6-1; CDR3 length: 12; CDR3 protein: ASFSAGLAYEQY
V gene: TRBV12-3/TRBV12-4; CDR3 length: 17; CDR3 protein: ACSFVGLTYNARTDTQY
V gene: TRBV20-1; CDR3 length: 13; CDR3 protein: SAFHSLGPYNEQF
V gene: TRBV10-3; CDR3 length: 12; CDR3 protein: ATKQQGRADTQY
V gene: TRBV4-3; CDR3 length: 13; CDR3 protein: ASSPPGGDPDTQY
V gene: TRBV6-5; CDR3 length: 13; CDR3 protein: ASSYGGSSNYGYT
V gene: TRBV29-1; CDR3 length: 11; CDR3 protein: SVVHNPNYGYT
V gene: TRBV5-1; CDR3 length: 12; CDR3 protein: ASSPQGTMNEQY
V gene: TRBV12-3/TRBV12-4; CDR3 length: 13; CDR3 protein: ASSPGLAHQETQY
V gene: TRBV12-3/TRBV12-4; CDR3 length: 12; CDR3 protein: ASTTLGSYNEQF
V gene: TRBV24-1; CDR3 length: 11; CDR3 protein: ATSAALQETQY
V gene: TRBV7-2; CDR3 length: 12; CDR3 protein: ASRVGRAPDTQY
V gene: TRBV6-1; CDR3 length: 16; CDR3 protein: ASSPKLAGGSSYNEQF
V gene: TRBV20-1; CDR3 length: 11; CDR3 protein: SASTIKAYEQY
V gene: TRBV20-1; CDR3 length: 16; CDR3 protein: SARAWGIAELSTDTQY
V gene: TRBV20-1; CDR3 length: 13; CDR3 protein: SAKGLAGLYNEQF
V gene: TRBV6-1; CDR3 length: 11; CDR3 protein: ASRLQGGWGYT
V gene: TRBV20-1; CDR3 length: 13; CDR3 protein: SARPGLVVANEQF
V gene: TRBV7-3; CDR3 length: 12; CDR3 protein: ASSPTSSVDEQF
V gene: TRBV5-6; CDR3 length: 14; CDR3 protein: ASSLGSSLGVYGYT
V gene: TRBV12-3/TRBV12-4; CDR3 length: 11; CDR3 protein: ASGDWGGETQY
V gene: TRBV4-3; CDR3 length: 12; CDR3 protein: ASSRSGYRDEQF
V gene: TRBV12-3/TRBV12-4; CDR3 length: 13; CDR3 protein: ASSGPRRAANTQY
V gene: TRBV6-5; CDR3 length: 12; CDR3 protein: ASSYFGNTGELF
V gene: TRBV9; CDR3 length: 14; CDR3 protein: ASSPGSGRYGETQY
V gene: TRBV5-1; CDR3 length: 11; CDR3 protein: ASSLVVSYGYT
V gene: TRBV12-3/TRBV12-4; CDR3 length: 11; CDR3 protein: ASSSGTKEKLF
V gene: TRBV20-1; CDR3 length: 13; CDR3 protein: SARFGGSGGDTQY
V gene: TRBV29-1; CDR3 length: 14; CDR3 protein: SVESGLAGRSETQY
V gene: TRBV5-8; CDR3 length: 12; CDR3 protein: ASSRDPNTGELF
V gene: TRBV15; CDR3 length: 11; CDR3 protein: ATSGGLNTEAF
V gene: TRBV6-1; CDR3 length: 12; CDR3 protein: ASTHPGRSGPLH
V gene: TRBV4-1; CDR3 length: 11; CDR3 protein: ASSQEPRETQY
V gene: TRBV9; CDR3 length: 12; CDR3 protein: ASSVRTMGDTQY
V gene: TRBV10-3; CDR3 length: 11; CDR3 protein: AISGTGNTEAF
V gene: TRBV12-3/TRBV12-4; CDR3 length: 11; CDR3 protein: ASSVPRKVAQY
V gene: TRBV20-1; CDR3 length: 10; CDR3 protein: SARTTTKGQF
V gene: TRBV20-1; CDR3 length: 13; CDR3 protein: SAREDAGVNTEAF
V gene: TRBV11-2; CDR3 length: 12; CDR3 protein: ASSLRPWDTEAF
V gene: TRBV24-1; CDR3 length: 12; CDR3 protein: ATSDSGRVNEQF
V gene: TRBV5-1; CDR3 length: 11; CDR3 protein: ASSFDPEYEQY
V gene: TRBV5-6; CDR3 length: 16; CDR3 protein: ASSLEGGGWTKRNTQY
V gene: TRBV5-7; CDR3 length: 10; CDR3 protein: ASSTFSYEQY
V gene: TRBV6-4; CDR3 length: 13; CDR3 protein: ASSDRDRSTDTQY
V gene: TRBV5-1; CDR3 length: 12; CDR3 protein: ASSTDRGGDEQY
V gene: TRBV20-1; CDR3 length: 13; CDR3 protein: SAHTSGRASDTQY
V gene: TRBV10-3; CDR3 length: 11; CDR3 protein: AISREKNQPQH
V gene: TRBV7-2; CDR3 length: 13; CDR3 protein: ASRVAGGRRHTQY